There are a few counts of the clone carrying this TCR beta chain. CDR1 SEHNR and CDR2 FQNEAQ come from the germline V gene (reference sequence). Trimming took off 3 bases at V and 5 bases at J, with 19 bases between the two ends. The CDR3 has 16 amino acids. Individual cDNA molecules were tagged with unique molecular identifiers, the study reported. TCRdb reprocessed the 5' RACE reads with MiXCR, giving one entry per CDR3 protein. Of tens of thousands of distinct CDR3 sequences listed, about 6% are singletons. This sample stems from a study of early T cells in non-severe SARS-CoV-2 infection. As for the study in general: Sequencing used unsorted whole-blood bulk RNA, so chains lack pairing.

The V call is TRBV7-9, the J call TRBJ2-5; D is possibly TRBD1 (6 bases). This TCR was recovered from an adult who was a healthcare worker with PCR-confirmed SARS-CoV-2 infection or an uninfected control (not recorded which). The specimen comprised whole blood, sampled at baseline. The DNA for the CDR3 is TGTGCCAGCAGCTTTATCCCGAACAGGGACGGCGAGACCCAGTACTTC. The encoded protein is CASSFIPNRDGETQYF.